The 30 T cell receptor beta chains below all came from one sample that was sequenced in a study of blood T cell repertoires in COVID-19. TCRdb's copy holds only in-frame clones and misses some; the assay was immunoSEQ multiplex PCR. The sample gives some 300,000 clones, approximately 91% of which show up once; 0.75% to 1% is in the top ten. The sequencing input was PBMCs or T cells enriched from blood (not recorded which). The receptors stem from a woman aged 25 to 39 who had recovered from COVID-19.

The CDR3 coding sequence is TGCAGTGCTAGTAGTGGGCCCCTGGGCACAGATACGCAGTATTTT. It specifies CSASSGPLGTDTQYF. The V call is TRBV20-1, the J call TRBJ2-3; D gene unclear. Trimming pared 3 bases from V and 1 base from J, leaving 14 bases between. CDR1 is DFQATT and CDR2 is SNEGSKA in the germline V gene (reference sequence). CDR3 size: 15 residues.

This clone appeared once. The chain recombines TRBV7-9 with TRBJ2-1; TRBD1 is a possible D gene (6 bases). Germline CDR1 and CDR2: SEHNR and FQNEAQ (reference sequence). The CDR3 is 16 amino acids. V was cut by 3 bases and J by 9 bases, with 21 bases left in between. The CDR3, as DNA: TGTGCCAGCAGCTTCCAAGGGTTAGGACAGCGTAGTGAGCAGTTCTTC. This codes for CASSFQGLGQRSEQFF.

This clone was found a few times. This chain's CDR3 is CASGGTGGYDGAQHF. Here the CDR3 DNA reads TGTGCCAGCGGGGGGACAGGGGGCTACGATGGAGCCCAGCATTTT. The rearrangement uses TRBV2 and TRBJ1-5; the match to TRBD1 covers 12 bases. Trimming took 8 bases from V and 11 from J; bases not matched to a gene: 13. Germline CDR1 reads SNHLY; CDR2 reads FYNNEI. This CDR3 is 15 amino acids long.

The V gene is TRBV7-6, the J gene TRBJ1-5, with D unresolved. The length of the CDR3 is 17 residues. In germline, CDR1 is SGHVS, CDR2 FNYEAQ. Trimming shortened V by 5 bases and J by 1 base, and 18 bases separated the two germline ends. The CDR3 DNA reads TGTGCCAGCAGCCCCCAACCATTGAGTATGAGCAATCAGCCCCAGCATTTT. Its translation: CASSPQPLSMSNQPQHF.

The genes are TRBV28 and TRBJ2-1; 10 bases agree with TRBD2. Germline CDR1 and CDR2: MDHEN and SYDVKM. CDR3 length equals 14 residues. Trimming at V came to 5 bases and at J to 11 bases, leaving 9 bases not matched to a gene. Here the CDR3 reads CASSPSGSLEQQFF. CDR3 nucleotides: TGTGCCAGCAGTCCTAGCGGGAGTCTCGAGCAGCAGTTCTTC.

This sequence joins TRBV6-4 and TRBJ1-1; 7 bases match TRBD1. This CDR3 has 15 amino acids. V dropped 4 bases and J dropped 0; count of bases not matched to a gene: 5. The germline V gene encodes CDR1 MRHNA and CDR2 SNTAGT. The CDR3 DNA sequence: TGTGCCAGCAGTGCCTGGGACAGACTGAACACTGAAGCTTTCTTT. Residues: CASSAWDRLNTEAFF.

The chain is built from TRBV7-3 and TRBJ2-3, with 8 bases that match TRBD1. V lost 4 bases and J lost 7; bases outside the gene matches: 7. This CDR3 region has 14 residues. The V gene's germline CDR1 is SGHTA and CDR2 FQGTGA. CDR3 residues: CASSSGGSSNTQYF. The CDR3 DNA follows: TGTGCCAGCAGCTCAGGGGGCTCTTCAAATACGCAGTATTTT.

The rearrangement joins TRBV4-3 to TRBJ2-1; maybe TRBD2 (6 bases). The CDR3 length is 16 residues. Germline V CDR1 and CDR2: LGHNA, YSLEER. Trimming took off 2 bases at V and 4 bases at J, with 15 bases between the two ends. CDR3 sequence reads: CASSQLGGAGYNEQFF. The DNA for the CDR3 is TGCGCCAGCAGCCAACTTGGGGGAGCGGGTTACAATGAGCAGTTCTTC.

The chain recombines TRBV28 with TRBJ2-3; TRBD2 might be the D (6 bases). CDR3 length: 15 amino acids. The germline V gene encodes CDR1 MDHEN and CDR2 SYDVKM. The ends were cut back, 5 bases at V and 2 bases at J, with 14 bases in the middle. CDR3 nucleotide sequence: TGTGCCAGCAGTCCGGGGACTTTTTCCACAGATACGCAGTATTTT. Its protein is CASSPGTFSTDTQYF.

The V gene is TRBV28, the J gene TRBJ2-3; a possible D gene is TRBD2 (6 bases). The V gene lost 2 bases and the J gene lost 0 bases, with 12 bases spanning the gap. The germline V gene encodes CDR1 MDHEN and CDR2 SYDVKM. The CDR3 sequence is 16 residues long. The DNA for the CDR3 is TGTGCCAGCAGTTTAGGGATTAGCGGAAGCACAGATACGCAGTATTTT. It encodes CASSLGISGSTDTQYF.

The CDR3 sequence is CASSLVSSRVAGELFF. The DNA for the CDR3 is TGTGCCAGCAGCTTAGTTTCGAGCAGGGTGGCCGGGGAGCTGTTTTTT. J is TRBJ2-2 and V is TRBV7-2, with D maybe TRBD1 (5 bases). The CDR3 has 16 residues. V gave up 1 base and J gave up 6 bases, with 15 bases separating them. Germline CDR1 reads SGHTA; CDR2 reads FQGNSA.

V usage is TRBV4-1 and J usage is TRBJ2-7; TRBD1 matches at 8 bases. Germline V CDR1 and CDR2: MGHRA, YSYEKL. This CDR3 region has 17 residues. Losses at the gene ends were 3 bases for V and 0 bases for J; bases not matched to a gene: 10. The CDR3 nucleotides read TGCGCCAGCAGCCAGATCTACCGGACAGGGAGCTCCTACGAGCAGTACTTC. This sequence encodes CASSQIYRTGSSYEQYF.

This clone was observed once. This chain uses TRBV19 with TRBJ1-1; the D is unclear. The germline V gene encodes CDR1 LNHDA and CDR2 SQIVND (reference sequence). V was clipped by 6 bases and J by 3 bases, with 8 bases between them. This CDR3 has 12 residues. CDR3 amino acids: CASSVQDTEAFF. In DNA, the CDR3 is TGTGCCAGTAGCGTCCAGGACACTGAAGCTTTCTTT.

This CDR3 is CSASRIRGSTDTQYF. As DNA, the CDR3 is TGCAGTGCTAGTAGGATTCGGGGAAGCACAGATACGCAGTATTTT. This rearrangement joins TRBV20-1 to TRBJ2-3, with a weak D call TRBD2 (5 bases). The CDR3 runs to 15 residues. V was cut by 3 bases and J by 0 bases, with 13 bases left in between. Germline V gene lookup returns CDR1 DFQATT and CDR2 SNEGSKA (reference sequence).

This chain links TRBV29-1 with TRBJ2-7; maybe TRBD2 (6 bases). The germline V gene encodes CDR1 SQVTM and CDR2 ANQGSEA. The CDR3 has 14 residues. V was trimmed by 6 bases and J by 7 bases, leaving 22 bases between them. CDR3 in DNA: TGCAGCGTGGGACCGGGACTTATACCGCGGGAGCAGTACTTC. It yields the protein CSVGPGLIPREQYF.

As DNA, the CDR3 is TGCGCCAGCAGCCTAGACCGGGACACCGGATTTTCCTACGAGCAGTACTTC. Its translation is CASSLDRDTGFSYEQYF. The chain is built from TRBV4-1 and TRBJ2-7; weak D call: TRBD1 (6 bases). Trimming removed 4 bases from V and 1 base from J, with 20 bases in between. Per germline, CDR1 MGHRA and CDR2 YSYEKL. This CDR3 region has 17 residues.

The rearrangement joins TRBV30 to TRBJ1-1, with D unresolved. Germline V gene lookup returns CDR1 GTSNPN and CDR2 SVGIG (reference sequence). CDR3 length equals 13 residues. V dropped 3 bases and J dropped 11 bases, with 19 bases sitting between them. CDR3 in amino acids: CAWSHILPEEAFF. DNA of the CDR3: TGTGCCTGGAGCCACATTCTCCCCGAGGAGGCTTTCTTT.

The chain combines TRBV19 with TRBJ1-5, with TRBD1 matching 7 bases. Germline V lookup: CDR1 LNHDA, CDR2 SQIVND (reference sequence). With 6 bases clipped from V and 4 bases from J, the junction kept 12 bases outside the gene matches. This CDR3 is built from 16 residues. The CDR3 here is CASRNSNRGQNQPQHF. CDR3 in DNA: TGTGCCAGTAGAAACAGTAACAGGGGCCAAAATCAGCCCCAGCATTTT.

The sample holds one count of this clone. J is TRBJ1-2 and V is TRBV27; D is perhaps TRBD1 (5 bases). The CDR3 has 14 residues. Germline V gives CDR1 MNHEY, CDR2 SMNVEV (reference sequence). V was trimmed by 2 bases and J by 4 bases, leaving 11 bases between them. The CDR3, as DNA: TGTGCCAGCAGTTTAACAGGAACCCTCTATGGCTACACCTTC. It codes for CASSLTGTLYGYTF.

The chain has TRBV11-2 and TRBJ2-1, with 15 positions matching TRBD2. There are 16 residues in the CDR3. CDR1 SGHAT and CDR2 FQNNGV come from the germline V gene. The V gene end was trimmed by 4 bases and the J gene end by 9 bases; junction bases not matched to a gene: 7. The DNA for the CDR3 is TGTGCCAGCAGCTCCGCCGGGACTAGCGGGAGGAGTGAGCAGTTCTTC. Translating gives CASSSAGTSGRSEQFF. The full variable domain, in which reference TRBV11-2 and TRBJ2-1 provide the parts outside the CDR3, is EAGVAQSPRYKIIEKRQSVAFWCNPISGHATLYWYQQILGQGPKLLIQFQNNGVVDDSQLPKDRFSAERLKGVDSTLKIQPAKLEDSAVYLCASSSAGTSGRSEQFFGPGTRLTVL.

The genes are TRBV5-1 and TRBJ2-7; TRBD2 is a possible D gene (5 bases). CDR3 size: 17 residues. The germline gives CDR1 SGHRS, CDR2 YFSETQ. V was pared by 8 bases and J by 2 bases, with 26 bases between. CDR3 residues: CASTAVPRLAGAYEQYF. The CDR3 bases are TGCGCCAGTACTGCAGTGCCCCGGCTGGCGGGCGCCTACGAGCAGTACTTC.

This clone was counted a few times. This chain connects TRBV27 to TRBJ2-7, with D possibly matching TRBD1 (5 bases). The V and J ends lost 2 bases and 6 bases respectively, with 17 bases between them. There are 15 residues in the CDR3. Germline V gene data show CDR1 as MNHEY and CDR2 as SMNVEV (reference sequence). As DNA, the CDR3 is TGTGCCAGCAGTTTAAAGGGGTCAGGTCAAGCCGAGCAGTACTTC. Translation gives CASSLKGSGQAEQYF.

The chain has TRBV19 and TRBJ2-5, with D possibly TRBD2 on 5 matching bases. The germline V and J ends were trimmed by 6 bases and 5 bases, with 13 bases remaining between them. From germline, CDR1 is LNHDA and CDR2 SQIVND (reference sequence). The CDR3 is 13 amino acids. This CDR3 is CASRARGYETQYF. CDR3 bases: TGTGCCAGTAGAGCGCGAGGGTACGAGACCCAGTACTTC.

This chain uses TRBV28 with TRBJ1-1; 8 bases are a match to TRBD1. V shed 6 bases and J 9 bases; nucleotides not matched to a gene: 9. Germline loops: CDR1 MDHEN, CDR2 SYDVKM. The CDR3 has 13 amino acids. CDR3 nucleotide sequence: TGTGCCAGCAGCACAAATGGACAGGGTCAAGCTTTCTTT. It translates to CASSTNGQGQAFF. Based on the CDR3 plus reference TRBV28 and TRBJ1-1, the full variable domain is DVKVTQSSRYLVKRTGEKVFLECVQDMDHENMFWYRQDPGLGLRLIYFSYDVKMKEKGDIPEGYSVSREKKERFSLILESASTNQTSMYLCASSTNGQGQAFFGQGTRLTVV.

This chain connects TRBV5-4 to TRBJ2-1; D ambiguous. The V gene's germline CDR1 is SGHNT and CDR2 YYREEE (reference sequence). V lost 4 bases, J lost 0 bases, and 8 bases lay in between. This CDR3 region has 14 residues. The CDR3 here is CASSLRGSYNEQFF. The CDR3 DNA follows: TGTGCCAGCAGCCTCCGAGGCTCCTACAATGAGCAGTTCTTC.

The CDR3 loop is CASSLGTGNTIYF. DNA for the CDR3: TGTGCCAGCAGCCTAGGGACAGGAAACACCATATATTTT. V gene TRBV7-2 combines with J gene TRBJ1-3, with D maybe TRBD1 (6 bases). This CDR3 comprises 13 residues. V was shortened by 5 bases and J by 4 bases, with 9 bases between the two germline ends. Germline CDR1 SGHTA, CDR2 FQGNSA.

The chain couples TRBV7-9 to TRBJ2-3; perhaps TRBD1 as D (6 bases). Germline CDR1 reads SEHNR; CDR2 reads FQNEAQ (reference sequence). The CDR3 is 14 residues long. Trimming removed 2 bases at V and 5 bases at J, with 11 bases between. This CDR3 reads CASSLRGKLDTQYF. The CDR3 region has the DNA TGTGCCAGCAGCTTAAGGGGGAAGTTAGATACGCAGTATTTT.

The gene calls are TRBV7-3 and TRBJ1-1; possibly TRBD1 for D (6 bases). V shed 3 bases and J shed 7 bases, with 12 bases lying between them. The CDR3 totals 13 residues. Germline V gene sequence: CDR1 SGHTA, CDR2 FQGTGA. The CDR3 DNA reads as TGTGCCAGCAGCTTCGGGACATATAATGAAGCTTTCTTT. Amino acids: CASSFGTYNEAFF.

This sequence joins TRBV25-1 and TRBJ2-5; 8 nucleotides line up with TRBD1. After removal of 6 bases from V and 7 bases from J, the junction contained 4 bases not matched to a gene. CDR3 length: 12 amino acids. The germline V gene has CDR1 MGHDK and CDR2 SYGVNS. Written as DNA, the CDR3 is TGTGCCAGCAGAGGACAGGGCGGGACCCAGTACTTC. This gives the protein CASRGQGGTQYF.

The chain carries TRBV6-5 and TRBJ2-2; D is ambiguous. This CDR3 has 15 amino acids. Germline assignment: CDR1 MNHEY and CDR2 SVGAGI. V was pared by 2 bases and J by 10 bases, with 17 bases between. The CDR3 DNA reads as TGTGCCAGCAGTTACGATGGGTTCTACAGCCAGGAGCTGTTTTTT. Residues: CASSYDGFYSQELFF.